A selection of T cell receptor beta chains follows, all from one sample in a study of CD8 T cells in ankylosing spondylitis. MiXCR was run by TCRdb on the 5' RACE reads, yielding one entry per CDR3 protein. The sample lists about 800,000 distinct CDR3 sequences; about 11% were seen once. The sequencing sample was made of blood, either unsorted or a sorted T cell fraction (not recorded which). The receptors were sampled from a male donor with ankylosing spondylitis. Both conserved end residues are part of each CDR3. D genes are given only for firm matches. Part of the rows lack a size; the others show once, few, many or a class for expanded clones.

size	J	V	D	CDR3	DNA
few	TRBJ2-3	TRBV19	-	CASSIRAATDTQYF	TGTGCCAGTAGTATACGGGCAGCCACAGATACGCAGTATTTT
many	TRBJ1-2	TRBV11-2	-	CASSLPGSWGGYTF	TGTGCCAGCAGCCTCCCGGGGAGTTGGGGTGGCTACACCTTC
-	TRBJ2-1	TRBV20-1	TRBD1	CSAGTGWGNEQFF	TGCAGTGCTGGGACAGGGTGGGGCAATGAGCAGTTCTTC
few	TRBJ2-2	TRBV7-3	-	CASSPRQGLPWYTGELFF	TGTGCCAGCAGCCCGAGGCAAGGGTTGCCGTGGTACACCGGGGAGCTGTTTTTT
many	TRBJ1-1	TRBV4-3	-	CASSVNPRTEAFF	TGCGCCAGCAGCGTTAACCCGAGGACTGAAGCTTTCTTT
-	TRBJ2-7	TRBV20-1	-	CSAYGPTSYEQYF	TGCAGTGCTTACGGACCGACCTCCTACGAGCAGTACTTC
-	TRBJ1-2	TRBV4-2	TRBD1	CASSQGQGRRGYTF	TGTGCCAGCAGCCAAGGACAGGGGAGGAGGGGCTACACCTTC
-	TRBJ1-4	TRBV5-1	-	CASSLTGTGVEKLFF	TGCGCCAGCAGCTTGACCGGAACCGGGGTGGAAAAACTGTTTTTT
many	TRBJ1-1	TRBV12-3/TRBV12-4	-	CASSLNAGRGSEAFF	TGTGCCAGCAGTTTAAATGCGGGCAGGGGCTCTGAAGCTTTCTTT
few	TRBJ2-5	TRBV20-1	TRBD2	CSGRGSSF	TGCAGTGGGCGGGGGTCCTCCTTC
many	TRBJ2-3	TRBV20-1	-	CSARDSGSRADTQYF	TGCAGTGCTAGAGATTCCGGGAGTCGCGCAGATACGCAGTATTTT
-	TRBJ2-7	TRBV20-1	TRBD1	CSAPGQGKPYEQYF	TGCAGTGCTCCGGGACAGGGGAAGCCCTACGAGCAGTACTTC
few	TRBJ2-3	TRBV28	-	CASSFRRDHSDTQYF	TGTGCCAGCAGTTTTCGACGGGACCATTCAGATACGCAGTATTTT
many	TRBJ2-1	TRBV20-1	TRBD2	CSANQAGGYYNEQFF	TGCAGTGCTAATCAAGCGGGAGGGTACTACAATGAGCAGTTCTTC
-	TRBJ1-6	TRBV18	-	CASSPVRLTPPIRSPLHF	TGTGCCAGCTCACCCGTAAGGTTGACGCCTCCTATTAGGTCACCCCTCCACTTT
-	TRBJ2-1	TRBV20-1	TRBD2	CSARDWGGRASYNEQFF	TGCAGTGCTAGAGATTGGGGCGGGAGAGCTTCCTACAATGAGCAGTTCTTC
few	TRBJ2-5	TRBV7-2	-	CATPQAQTQYF	TGTGCCACACCCCAAGCACAGACCCAGTACTTC
-	TRBJ2-5	TRBV15	TRBD2	CAAGWREVTETQYF	TGTGCCGCAGGGTGGCGGGAGGTAACGGAGACCCAGTACTTC
few	TRBJ2-7	TRBV6-5	TRBD1	CASSYPRDRGGDEQYF	TGTGCCAGCAGTTACCCTCGAGACAGGGGTGGCGACGAGCAGTACTTC
-	TRBJ2-5	TRBV4-3	-	CASSQDLSETQYF	TGCGCCAGCAGCCAAGATTTATCAGAGACCCAGTACTTC
few	TRBJ1-1	TRBV4-2	-	CASSQERRGAEAFF	TGTGCCAGCAGCCAAGAGCGCAGGGGCGCTGAAGCTTTCTTT
few	TRBJ2-1	TRBV29-1	-	CSVERGATYNEQFF	TGCAGCGTTGAACGAGGGGCAACTTACAATGAGCAGTTCTTC
-	TRBJ2-2	TRBV7-2	TRBD1	CASSNPGQQTGELFF	TGTGCCAGCAGCAATCCGGGACAGCAAACCGGGGAGCTGTTTTTT
few	TRBJ2-6	TRBV27	-	CASSRSGTRGVGANVLTF	TGTGCCAGCAGTCGATCAGGGACAAGGGGGGTTGGGGCCAACGTCCTGACTTTC
few	TRBJ2-1	TRBV12-3/TRBV12-4	TRBD2	CASSFGGEGYNEQFF	TGTGCCAGCAGCTTCGGGGGGGAAGGCTACAATGAGCAGTTCTTC
few	TRBJ1-5	TRBV28	-	CASCPPGQPQHF	TGTGCCAGCTGCCCTCCGGGTCAGCCCCAGCATTTT
-	TRBJ2-7	TRBV5-1	-	CASSLLTDSYEQYF	TGCGCCAGCAGCTTGCTCACAGACTCCTACGAGCAGTACTTC
few	TRBJ2-7	TRBV18	TRBD1	CASSQAGQGAPYEQYF	TGTGCCAGCTCACAGGCGGGACAGGGGGCTCCCTACGAGCAGTACTTC
many	TRBJ2-1	TRBV5-1	-	CASSFLESSYNEQFF	TGCGCCAGCAGCTTTCTCGAGAGCTCCTACAATGAGCAGTTCTTC
-	TRBJ2-1	TRBV5-1	TRBD2	CASSLEASGSYNEQFF	TGCGCCAGCAGCTTGGAGGCTAGCGGGTCCTACAATGAGCAGTTCTTC
few	TRBJ1-1	TRBV2	-	CASSLYGGANTEAFF	TGTGCCAGCAGTTTATATGGAGGGGCAAACACTGAAGCTTTCTTT
-	TRBJ1-5	TRBV20-1	-	CSAMHDSNQPQHF	TGCAGTGCTATGCACGATAGCAATCAGCCCCAGCATTTT
many	TRBJ2-7	TRBV5-1	TRBD1	CASSLTGDEQYF	TGCGCCAGCAGCTTGACAGGGGACGAGCAGTACTTC
many	TRBJ2-1	TRBV2	TRBD2	CASSVNSGGYNEQFF	TGTGCCAGCAGTGTCAATAGCGGGGGGTACAATGAGCAGTTCTTC
few	TRBJ2-2	TRBV28	-	CASSLLLGENTGELFF	TGTGCCAGCAGTTTACTGCTAGGGGAGAACACCGGGGAGCTGTTTTTT
many	TRBJ2-1	TRBV10-3	-	CAIRDRSGPDYNEQFF	TGTGCCATCAGGGACAGGAGCGGGCCGGACTACAATGAGCAGTTCTTC
-	TRBJ1-2	TRBV6-1	-	CASSRGGEASEGYTF	TGTGCCAGCAGTCGGGGAGGAGAGGCATCGGAGGGCTACACCTTC
few	TRBJ2-1	TRBV7-9	-	CASSLGRWVEEYNEQFF	TGTGCCAGCAGCTTAGGGCGCTGGGTTGAAGAGTACAATGAGCAGTTCTTC
few	TRBJ1-3	TRBV5-1	-	CASSPPSPGNTIYF	TGCGCCAGCAGCCCGCCAAGTCCCGGAAACACCATATATTTT
-	TRBJ2-7	TRBV7-2	-	CASSLYAGPYEQYF	TGTGCCAGCAGCTTATACGCAGGTCCCTACGAGCAGTACTTC
many	TRBJ2-7	TRBV29-1	-	CSVLTDRTYEQYF	TGCAGCGTCCTTACCGACAGAACCTACGAGCAGTACTTC
-	TRBJ2-1	TRBV12-3/TRBV12-4	-	CASSFLGGFDNEQFF	TGTGCCAGCAGTTTTCTAGGGGGTTTTGACAATGAGCAGTTCTTC
many	TRBJ2-3	TRBV5-1	-	CASSRTLGTQYF	TGCGCCAGCAGCCGGACTCTAGGTACGCAGTATTTT
-	TRBJ2-1	TRBV20-1	-	CSARVLVDHNEQFF	TGCAGTGCTAGAGTTCTAGTCGATCACAATGAGCAGTTCTTC
many	TRBJ2-1	TRBV29-1	-	CSAFGNEQFF	TGCAGCGCCTTTGGGAATGAGCAGTTCTTC
-	TRBJ2-1	TRBV20-1	-	CCARGWAGISYNEQFF	TGCTGTGCTAGAGGGTGGGCGGGGATATCCTACAATGAGCAGTTCTTC
few	TRBJ2-1	TRBV12-3/TRBV12-4	TRBD2	CASSPSSGPSYNEQFF	TGTGCCAGCAGTCCAAGTAGCGGGCCTTCCTACAATGAGCAGTTCTTC
-	TRBJ2-7	TRBV7-2	-	CASSLVYSSAYEQYF	TGTGCCAGCAGCTTAGTGTACAGTTCGGCCTACGAGCAGTACTTC
many	TRBJ2-1	TRBV5-1	TRBD2	CASSPGTSGSYNEQFF	TGCGCCAGCAGCCCGGGGACTAGCGGGAGTTATAATGAGCAGTTCTTC
few	TRBJ2-1	TRBV6-1	-	CASSPIPYNEQFF	TGTGCCAGCAGTCCTATTCCTTACAATGAGCAGTTCTTC
few	TRBJ1-2	TRBV4-2	TRBD1	CASSHAGTGRSYGYTF	TGTGCCAGCAGCCACGCTGGGACAGGGCGTTCCTATGGCTACACCTTC
few	TRBJ1-1	TRBV5-1	-	CASTLDGPAFF	TGCGCCAGCACCCTCGATGGGCCAGCTTTCTTT
few	TRBJ1-3	TRBV18	-	CASSPAAPGNTIYF	TGTGCCAGCTCACCAGCGGCCCCTGGAAACACCATATATTTT
-	TRBJ2-6	TRBV14	-	CASSRDGASYSGANVLTF	TGTGCCAGCAGCCGGGACGGGGCGAGCTACTCTGGGGCCAACGTCCTGACTTTC
few	TRBJ1-1	TRBV10-3	-	CAISPGGYTEAFF	TGTGCCATCAGCCCGGGGGGGTACACTGAAGCTTTCTTT
-	TRBJ1-1	TRBV5-5	-	CASSLAEVRRMNTEAFF	TGTGCCAGCAGCTTGGCCGAAGTGAGAAGAATGAACACTGAAGCTTTCTTT
many	TRBJ1-2	TRBV20-1	-	CSAGAGNAGYGYTF	TGCAGTGCGGGGGCCGGCAACGCAGGCTATGGCTACACCTTC
few	TRBJ2-7	TRBV7-2	-	CASSFRSSGSYEQYF	TGTGCCAGCAGCTTCCGTTCATCGGGCTCCTACGAGCAGTACTTC
-	TRBJ1-1	TRBV20-1	-	CSGGQNTEAFF	TGCAGTGGGGGACAGAACACTGAAGCTTTCTTT